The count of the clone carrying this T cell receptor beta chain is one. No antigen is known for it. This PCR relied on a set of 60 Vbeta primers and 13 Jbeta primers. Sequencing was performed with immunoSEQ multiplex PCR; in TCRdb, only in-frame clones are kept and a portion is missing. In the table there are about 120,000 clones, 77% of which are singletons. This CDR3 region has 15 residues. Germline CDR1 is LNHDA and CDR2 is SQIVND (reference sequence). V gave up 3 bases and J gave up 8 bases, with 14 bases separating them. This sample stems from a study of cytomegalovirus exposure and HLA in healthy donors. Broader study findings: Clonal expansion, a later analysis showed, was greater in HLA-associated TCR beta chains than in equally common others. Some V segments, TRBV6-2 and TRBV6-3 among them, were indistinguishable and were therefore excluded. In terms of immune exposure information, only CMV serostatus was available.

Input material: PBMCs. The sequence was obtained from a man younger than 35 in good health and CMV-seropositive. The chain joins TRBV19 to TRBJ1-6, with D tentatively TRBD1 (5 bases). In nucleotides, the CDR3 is TGTGCCAGTAGTATCGGGAGAAGGGGCGATTCACCCCTCCACTTT. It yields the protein CASSIGRRGDSPLHF.